Listed here is a single TCR beta chain. The data derive from a study of blood T cell repertoires in COVID-19. In the study overall: Spain, Italy and the United States supplied samples that represented acute and convalescent COVID-19. The analysed material was cDNA or gDNA that came from T cells, B-cell-depleted T cells, or PBMCs.

The repertoire was sequenced with immunoSEQ multiplex PCR; TCRdb's copy has only in-frame clones and lacks some. The sample holds roughly 130,000 clones, around 89% seen once. This TCR was recovered from a human donor with COVID-19, enrolled during active disease. The donor label of this sample is uncertain. Source material: peripheral blood.

The CDR3 region is CASSSPGKSGYGYTF. DNA for the CDR3: TGTGCCAGTAGTAGCCCAGGCAAATCGGGATATGGCTACACCTTC. This chain links TRBV19 with TRBJ1-2, with D uncertain. V lost 4 bases, J lost 5 bases, and 17 bases lay in between. Germline V gene lookup returns CDR1 LNHDA and CDR2 SQIVND (reference sequence). The CDR3 covers 15 residues. Looking up the rest from reference TRBV19 and TRBJ1-2 gives the full variable domain: DGGITQSPKYLFRKEGQNVTLSCEQNLNHDAMYWYRQDPGQGLRLIYYSQIVNDFQKGDIAEGYSVSREKKESFPLTVTSAQKNPTAFYLCASSSPGKSGYGYTFGSGTRLTVV.